This section outlines one T cell receptor beta chain sequence together with its context. Antigen unknown. One entry per CDR3 protein results from TCRdb running MiXCR on the 5' RACE reads. The repertoire includes approximately 260,000 distinct CDR3 sequences, about 16% of them detected once, and around 23% sits in the top ten. These data originate in a study of T-cell memory formation after mild COVID-19. General study points: Pre-infection memory showed some responding clones, and this suggested that cross-reactive memory joined.

This sequence was found in a man in his late teens or twenties who had mild COVID-19 (a few samples of this study predate the infection). Cell type and time point are not known. The sequenced sample was PBMCs or a T cell subset sorted from them (not recorded which).

CDR3 DNA sequence: TGTGCCACCCAGGGGACAGCTAACTATGGCTACACCTTC. Amino acid sequence: CATQGTANYGYTF. The chain couples TRBV5-5 to TRBJ1-2; 7 bases line up with TRBD1. V was pared by 9 bases and J by 0 bases, with 5 bases of the junction left unmatched. The germline gives CDR1 SGHKS, CDR2 YYEKEE (reference sequence). The CDR3 runs 13 residues.